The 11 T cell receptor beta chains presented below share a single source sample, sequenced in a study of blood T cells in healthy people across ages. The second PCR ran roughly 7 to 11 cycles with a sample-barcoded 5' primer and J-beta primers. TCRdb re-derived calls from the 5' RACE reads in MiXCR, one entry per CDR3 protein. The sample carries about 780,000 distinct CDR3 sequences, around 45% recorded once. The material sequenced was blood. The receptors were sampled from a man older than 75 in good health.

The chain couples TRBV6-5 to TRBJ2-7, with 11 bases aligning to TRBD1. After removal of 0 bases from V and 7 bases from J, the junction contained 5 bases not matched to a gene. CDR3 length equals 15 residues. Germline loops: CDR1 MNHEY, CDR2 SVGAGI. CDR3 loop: CASSYSLDRGREQYF. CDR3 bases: TGTGCCAGCAGTTACTCTTTGGACAGGGGGCGTGAGCAGTACTTC.

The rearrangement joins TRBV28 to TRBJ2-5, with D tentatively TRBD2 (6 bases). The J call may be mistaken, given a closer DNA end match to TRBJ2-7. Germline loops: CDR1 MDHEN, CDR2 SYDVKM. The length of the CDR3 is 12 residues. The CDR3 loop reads CASWGGVAEQYF. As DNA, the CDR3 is TGTGCCAGCTGGGGCGGGGTTGCCGAGCAGTACTTC.

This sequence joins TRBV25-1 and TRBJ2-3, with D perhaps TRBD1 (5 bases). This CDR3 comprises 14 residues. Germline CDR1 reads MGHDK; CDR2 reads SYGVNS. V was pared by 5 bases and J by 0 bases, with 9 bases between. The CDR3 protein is CASSTGASTDTQYF. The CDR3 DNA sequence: TGTGCCAGCAGTACTGGGGCTAGCACAGATACGCAGTATTTT.

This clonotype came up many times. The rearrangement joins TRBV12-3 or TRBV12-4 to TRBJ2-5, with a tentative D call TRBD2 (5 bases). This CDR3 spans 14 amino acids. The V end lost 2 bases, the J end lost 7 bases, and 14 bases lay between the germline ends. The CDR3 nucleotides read TGTGCCAGCAGTTTATCGCCAGCCGAGGGGACCCAGTACTTC. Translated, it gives CASSLSPAEGTQYF.

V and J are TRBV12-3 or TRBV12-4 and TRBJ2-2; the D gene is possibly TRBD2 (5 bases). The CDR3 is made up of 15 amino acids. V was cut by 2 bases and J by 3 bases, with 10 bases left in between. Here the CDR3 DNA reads TGTGCCAGCAGTTTACGGCGGGTTGACACCGGGGAGCTGTTTTTT. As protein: CASSLRRVDTGELFF.

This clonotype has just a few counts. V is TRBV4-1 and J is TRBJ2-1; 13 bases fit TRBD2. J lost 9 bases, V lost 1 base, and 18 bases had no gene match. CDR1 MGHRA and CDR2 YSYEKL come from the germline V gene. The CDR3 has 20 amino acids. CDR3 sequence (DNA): TGCGCCAGCAGCCAAGGGGGGACTAGCGGGACGAGGGCACCTATGAGTGAGCAGTTCTTC. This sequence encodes CASSQGGTSGTRAPMSEQFF.

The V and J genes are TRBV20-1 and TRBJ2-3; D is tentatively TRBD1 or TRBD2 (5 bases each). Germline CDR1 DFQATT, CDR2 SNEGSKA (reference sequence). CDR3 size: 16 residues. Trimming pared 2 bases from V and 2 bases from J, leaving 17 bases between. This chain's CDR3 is CSARTTGTHSTDTQYF. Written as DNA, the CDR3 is TGCAGTGCTAGAACCACCGGGACCCATTCCACAGATACGCAGTATTTT.

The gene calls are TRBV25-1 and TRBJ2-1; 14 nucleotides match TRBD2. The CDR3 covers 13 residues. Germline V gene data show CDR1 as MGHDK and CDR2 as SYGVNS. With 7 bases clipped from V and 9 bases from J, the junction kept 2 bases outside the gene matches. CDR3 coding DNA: TGTGCCAGCAAGGGACTAGCGGGAGTTGAGCAGTTCTTC. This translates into CASKGLAGVEQFF.

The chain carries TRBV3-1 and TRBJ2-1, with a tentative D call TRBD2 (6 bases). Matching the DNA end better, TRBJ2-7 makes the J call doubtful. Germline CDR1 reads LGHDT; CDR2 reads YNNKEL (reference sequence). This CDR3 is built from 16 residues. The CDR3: CASSQGLGGAYNEQYF. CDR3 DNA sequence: TGTGCCAGCAGCCAAGGTCTTGGCGGGGCCTACAATGAGCAGTACTTC.

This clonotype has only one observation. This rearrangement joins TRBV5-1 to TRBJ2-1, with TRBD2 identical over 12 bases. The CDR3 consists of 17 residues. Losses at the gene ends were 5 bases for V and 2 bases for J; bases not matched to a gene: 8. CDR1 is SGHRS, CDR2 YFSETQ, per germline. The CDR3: CASSRGLAGGTYNEQFF. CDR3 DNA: TGCGCCAGCAGTCGGGGACTAGCGGGCGGGACCTACAATGAGCAGTTCTTC.

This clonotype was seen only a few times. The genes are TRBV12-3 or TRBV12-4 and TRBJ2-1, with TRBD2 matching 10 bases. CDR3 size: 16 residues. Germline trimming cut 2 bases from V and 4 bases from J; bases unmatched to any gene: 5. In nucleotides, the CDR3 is TGTGCCAGCAGTTTACAACTAGCGGGGCGGTACAATGAGCAGTTCTTC. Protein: CASSLQLAGRYNEQFF.